Below, 9 T cell receptor beta chains from the same sample are listed, as sequenced in a study of blood T cell repertoires in COVID-19. Sequenced by immunoSEQ multiplex PCR; TCRdb stores in-frame clones only, minus some. The table records a few hundred thousand clones, more than 85% of them present only once. Sequenced sample: peripheral blood. The receptors were sampled from a young man with acute or convalescent COVID-19.

The chain couples TRBV28 to TRBJ2-7; D possibly corresponds to TRBD2 (6 bases). This CDR3 has 15 residues. CDR1 and CDR2 from the germline V gene are MDHEN and SYDVKM. V was shortened by 7 bases and J by 1 base, with 17 bases between the two germline ends. In DNA form, the CDR3 reads TGTGCCAGCATTCCAAGCGACGGGGGATCCTACGAGCAGTACTTC. It is translated as CASIPSDGGSYEQYF.

This chain uses TRBV25-1 with TRBJ1-3, with D perhaps TRBD1 (5 bases). The CDR3 is made up of 12 amino acids. Germline V gene data show CDR1 as MGHDK and CDR2 as SYGVNS. The germline V and J ends were trimmed by 10 bases and 6 bases, with 13 bases remaining between them. The CDR3 DNA is TGTGCCACTTCGGGACTTATAAACACCATATATTTT. Translated, it gives CATSGLINTIYF.

A word on this clone: Just one base apart from a much larger clone, this may be a read error. The chain employs TRBV6-2 or TRBV6-3 and TRBJ1-1; D call uncertain. The CDR3 extends over 13 amino acids. CDR1 is MNHEY, CDR2 SVGEGT, per germline. Trimming took off 2 bases at V and 1 base at J, with 5 bases between the two ends. CDR3 in amino acids: CASSYRGNTEAFF. CDR3 sequence (DNA): TGTGCCAGCAGTTACCGGGGGAACACTGAAGCTTTCTTT.

As regards this clone: This specimen includes other DNA sequences encoding the same CDR3. The chain combines TRBV28 with TRBJ2-2, with D possibly TRBD2 on 5 matching bases. Germline V gene lookup returns CDR1 MDHEN and CDR2 SYDVKM. Trimming stripped 3 bases from V and 5 bases from J, with 7 bases between. The CDR3 consists of 13 residues. As DNA, the CDR3 is TGTGCCAGCAGTTTGGCGGGTACCGGGGAGCTGTTTTTT. As protein: CASSLAGTGELFF. The variable domain in full, completed from reference TRBV28 and TRBJ2-2, reads DVKVTQSSRYLVKRTGEKVFLECVQDMDHENMFWYRQDPGLGLRLIYFSYDVKMKEKGDIPEGYSVSREKKERFSLILESASTNQTSMYLCASSLAGTGELFFGEGSRLTVL.

The chain has TRBV28 and TRBJ2-7; D is perhaps TRBD1 (6 bases). Per the germline V gene, CDR1 is MDHEN and CDR2 is SYDVKM. The CDR3 is 15 residues long. Deletions cut 9 bases from V and 0 bases from J, with 18 bases between. CDR3 bases: TGTGCCAGTTCACGTCCGGGACATAGCTCCTACGAGCAGTACTTC. Amino acids: CASSRPGHSSYEQYF.

The CDR3 region has the DNA TGTGCCAGCAGTTTAATCCGGGGGGTGACTGAAGCTTTCTTT. This translates into CASSLIRGVTEAFF. The chain carries TRBV28 and TRBJ1-1; the D gene is possibly TRBD1 (5 bases). V dropped 2 bases and J dropped 5 bases, with 12 bases sitting between them. This CDR3 comprises 14 residues. CDR1 is MDHEN and CDR2 is SYDVKM in the germline V gene.

This rearrangement joins TRBV27 to TRBJ2-3; TRBD2 aligns across 13 bases. The junction had 4 bases not matched to a gene; V was cut back by 6 bases and J by 4 bases. This CDR3 has 15 residues. The germline gives CDR1 MNHEY, CDR2 SMNVEV (reference sequence). CDR3 in amino acids: CASRYTSGGADTQYF. The CDR3 DNA reads TGTGCCAGCAGATACACTAGCGGGGGGGCAGATACGCAGTATTTT.

The chain links TRBV7-9 to TRBJ2-5; no clear D gene. V lost 6 bases and J 5 bases, leaving 16 bases between the germline ends. Germline CDR1 and CDR2: SEHNR and FQNEAQ (reference sequence). The CDR3 has 14 residues. CDR3 residues: CASSAPRGYETQYF. The CDR3 DNA is TGTGCCAGCAGTGCGCCACGCGGATATGAGACCCAGTACTTC.

Details on this clone: This specimen includes other DNA sequences encoding the same CDR3. This chain links TRBV9 with TRBJ2-7, with 10 bases lining up with TRBD2. Germline V gene lookup returns CDR1 SGDLS and CDR2 YYNGEE. V shed 0 bases, J shed 3 bases, and the junction held 3 bases outside the gene matches. This CDR3 region has 15 residues. The DNA for the CDR3 is TGTGCCAGCAGCGTAGGTCCTAGCGGGAGCTACGAGCAGTACTTC. This gives the protein CASSVGPSGSYEQYF.